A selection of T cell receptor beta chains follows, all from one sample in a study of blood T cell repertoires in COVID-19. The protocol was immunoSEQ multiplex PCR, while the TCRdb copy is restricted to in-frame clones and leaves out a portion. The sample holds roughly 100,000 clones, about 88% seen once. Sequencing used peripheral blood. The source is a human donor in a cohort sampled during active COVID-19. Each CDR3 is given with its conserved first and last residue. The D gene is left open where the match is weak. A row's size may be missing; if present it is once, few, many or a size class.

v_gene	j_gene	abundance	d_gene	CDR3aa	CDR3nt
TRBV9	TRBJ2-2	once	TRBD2	CASSVSGRRDGELFF	TGTGCCAGCAGCGTTAGCGGGAGGAGGGACGGGGAGCTGTTTTTT
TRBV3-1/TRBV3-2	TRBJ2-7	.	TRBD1	CASSPRDRDSEQYF	TGTGCCAGCAGCCCCCGGGACAGGGATAGCGAGCAGTACTTC
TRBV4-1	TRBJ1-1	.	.	CASSQLDRRKNTEAFF	TGCGCCAGCAGCCAATTGGACAGACGAAAGAACACTGAAGCTTTCTTT
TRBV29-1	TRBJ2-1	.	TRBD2	CSVEGTSLNEQFF	TGCAGCGTTGAAGGGACTAGTTTAAATGAGCAGTTCTTC
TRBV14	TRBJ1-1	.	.	CASSQENRVVLNTEAFF	TGTGCCAGCAGCCAAGAGAACAGGGTTGTTCTGAACACTGAAGCTTTCTTT
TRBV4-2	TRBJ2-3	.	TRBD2	CASSQEGRLAGDTQYF	TGTGCCAGCAGCCAAGAGGGTAGGCTAGCGGGAGATACGCAGTATTTT
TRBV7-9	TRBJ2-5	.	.	CASSTLRASGFETQYF	TGTGCCAGCAGCACCCTCCGGGCAAGCGGTTTCGAGACCCAGTACTTC
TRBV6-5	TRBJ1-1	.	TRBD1	CASRPQGLNTEAFF	TGTGCCAGCAGACCACAGGGGTTGAACACTGAAGCTTTCTTT
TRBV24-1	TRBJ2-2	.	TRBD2	CATSLAGGPRELFF	TGTGCCACCAGCCTAGCGGGGGGGCCGAGGGAGCTGTTTTTT
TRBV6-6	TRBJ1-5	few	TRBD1	CASSPVRDRGSNQPQHF	TGTGCCAGCAGTCCAGTCCGGGACAGGGGGAGCAATCAGCCCCAGCATTTT
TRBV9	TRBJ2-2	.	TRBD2	CASSVRAGGPGGELFF	TGTGCCAGCAGCGTAAGAGCGGGAGGGCCGGGCGGGGAGCTGTTTTTT
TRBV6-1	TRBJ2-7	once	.	CASSERDSSYEQYF	TGTGCCAGCAGTGAGCGGGACAGCTCCTACGAGCAGTACTTC
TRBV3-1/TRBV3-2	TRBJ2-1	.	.	CASSQDNNNEQFF	TGTGCCAGCAGCCAGGACAACAACAATGAGCAGTTCTTC
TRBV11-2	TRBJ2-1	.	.	CASSLATISYNEQFF	TGTGCCAGCAGCTTAGCGACTATCTCCTACAATGAGCAGTTCTTC
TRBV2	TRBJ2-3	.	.	CASSYGTDTQYF	TGTGCCAGCAGTTATGGCACAGATACGCAGTATTTT
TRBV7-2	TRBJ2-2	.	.	CASGHLTGWSTGELFF	TGTGCCAGCGGCCACCTTACGGGGTGGAGTACCGGGGAGCTGTTTTTT
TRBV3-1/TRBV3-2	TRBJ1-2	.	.	CASSQARGYTF	TGTGCCAGCAGCCAAGCGCGAGGCTACACCTTC
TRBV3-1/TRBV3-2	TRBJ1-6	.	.	CASSQDGPAYNSPLHF	TGTGCCAGCAGCCAAGATGGGCCGGCGTATAATTCACCCCTCCACTTT
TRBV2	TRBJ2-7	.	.	CASSEARSPLYEQYF	TGTGCCAGCAGTGAAGCGAGAAGTCCACTCTACGAGCAGTACTTC
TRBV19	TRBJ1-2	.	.	CASRKTDPEDGYTF	TGTGCCAGTCGGAAGACCGACCCGGAGGATGGCTACACCTTC
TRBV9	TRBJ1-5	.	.	CASSVASGPPRGQPQHF	TGTGCCAGCAGCGTAGCGTCAGGTCCTCCCCGGGGTCAGCCCCAGCATTTT
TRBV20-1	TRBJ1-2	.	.	CSASTENYGYTF	TGCAGTGCTAGTACAGAAAACTATGGCTACACCTTC